The clone carrying this T cell receptor (beta chain) was recorded many times. Its antigen is not identified. TCRdb passed the RT-PCR reads through MiXCR, listing each CDR3 protein once. In the table there are around 570,000 distinct CDR3 sequences, approximately 7.7% of which are singletons. This entry belongs to a study of response to subunit inactivated influenza vaccine. Germline CDR1 DFQATT, CDR2 SNEGSKA (reference sequence). The CDR3 extends over 13 amino acids. Findings of the study overall: The study's authors posited that every seasonal influenza vaccination enlists few new T cells.

The genes are TRBV20-1 and TRBJ2-7; D possibly corresponds to TRBD1 (5 bases). Sequenced material: PBMCs from blood, taken around 25 months after vaccination. This TCR was sampled from a man between 50 and 75 years old who received an inactivated influenza vaccine. Here the CDR3 DNA reads TGCAGCGCCCCTCGTCAGGGAACCTACGAGCAGTACTTC. As protein: CSAPRQGTYEQYF.